This TCR beta chain was observed in a study of identifying expanded T cells in peripheral blood. Only in-frame clones appear in the TCRdb table, and some are missing; sequencing was by immunoSEQ multiplex PCR. The sample comprises about 130,000 clones, about 86% of which are singletons, and around 8.4% rests with the top ten. This receptor was identified in a person between 18 and 75 years old in good health. The sequenced material came from blood.

CDR3 amino acids: CASSSGQLHQPQHF. DNA for the CDR3: TGTGCCAGCAGCTCGGGACAGTTGCATCAGCCCCAGCATTTT. The chain has TRBV7-2 and TRBJ1-5, with 7 bases matching TRBD1. CDR3 length: 14 residues. The V gene's germline CDR1 is SGHTA and CDR2 FQGNSA. V lost 4 bases and J lost 5; bases outside the gene matches: 5.